The rows below give T cell receptor beta chains drawn from one sample of a study of cytomegalovirus exposure and HLA in healthy donors. This table comes from immunoSEQ multiplex PCR, and its TCRdb copy is limited to in-frame clones, with some not included. The repertoire table contains roughly 50,000 clones. The sample comprised PBMCs. These receptors all stem from a woman aged 40 to 50 in good health and CMV-seronegative. Both conserved end residues are part of each CDR3. D genes are given only for firm matches. Not all rows give a size; the values are once, few, many and, for expanded clones, a class.

clone size	J gene	V gene	D gene	CDR3 protein	CDR3 DNA
.	TRBJ2-7	TRBV7-9	.	CASSSQGGDEQYF	TGTGCCAGCAGTTCACAGGGGGGGGACGAGCAGTACTTC
.	TRBJ2-3	TRBV19	TRBD1	CASSPGQGVDTQYF	TGTGCCAGTAGTCCGGGACAGGGGGTTGATACGCAGTATTTT
.	TRBJ2-5	TRBV29-1	TRBD1	CSTGTGEILETQYF	TGCAGCACCGGGACAGGGGAGATTTTGGAGACCCAGTACTTC
.	TRBJ2-1	TRBV9	TRBD1	CASSVRGQSSDNEQFF	TGTGCCAGCAGCGTAAGGGGACAGAGCTCCGACAATGAGCAGTTCTTC
.	TRBJ2-2	TRBV7-2	TRBD1	CASSLGGPWRQGTGELFF	TGTGCCAGCAGCTTAGGGGGGCCTTGGAGACAGGGGACCGGGGAGCTGTTTTTT
.	TRBJ2-7	TRBV30	TRBD2	CAGSPLAGVAYEQYF	TGTGCCGGGAGTCCTCTAGCGGGAGTAGCCTACGAGCAGTACTTC
.	TRBJ1-2	TRBV6-6	TRBD1	CASSPNTGVVGYTF	TGTGCCAGCAGTCCGAACACAGGGGTAGTTGGCTACACCTTC
.	TRBJ2-3	TRBV2	TRBD2	CASNNKAGGIDTQYF	TGTGCCAGCAACAACAAAGCGGGGGGGATAGATACGCAGTATTTT
.	TRBJ1-5	TRBV9	.	CASSPGAVQPQHF	TGTGCCAGCAGCCCAGGAGCGGTTCAGCCCCAGCATTTT
.	TRBJ2-7	TRBV27	.	CASNIQDKTYEQYF	TGTGCCAGCAATATCCAGGACAAAACCTACGAGCAGTACTTC
.	TRBJ2-1	TRBV4-2	TRBD2	CASSQALAGGHLAYNEQFF	TGTGCCAGCAGCCAAGCCTTAGCGGGGGGACACTTAGCCTACAATGAGCAGTTCTTC
.	TRBJ2-1	TRBV5-1	TRBD2	CASRRSGRPSSYNEQFF	TGCGCCAGCAGGCGGAGCGGGAGACCCAGCTCCTACAATGAGCAGTTCTTC
.	TRBJ1-1	TRBV4-1	TRBD1	CASSGRTGMNTEAFF	TGCGCCAGCAGCGGACGGACAGGGATGAACACTGAAGCTTTCTTT
.	TRBJ1-4	TRBV6-5	.	CASSYSPQVTEKLFF	TGTGCCAGCAGTTACTCCCCCCAGGTCACGGAAAAACTGTTTTTT
.	TRBJ1-2	TRBV10-3	TRBD1	CAISKGQGSGYTF	TGTGCCATCAGCAAAGGACAGGGCAGTGGCTACACCTTC
.	TRBJ1-3	TRBV30	.	CAWSAGEGGTIYF	TGTGCCTGGAGTGCAGGGGAGGGGGGCACCATATATTTT
.	TRBJ1-1	TRBV5-4	.	CASSLGGLNTEAFF	TGTGCCAGCAGCTTGGGGGGGCTGAACACTGAAGCTTTCTTT
.	TRBJ2-1	TRBV4-1	TRBD1	CASSPGQGPANEQFF	TGCGCCAGCAGCCCGGGACAGGGCCCCGCTAATGAGCAGTTCTTC
.	TRBJ2-1	TRBV9	TRBD1	CASSVVGQSNEQFF	TGTGCCAGCAGCGTAGTGGGACAGAGCAATGAGCAGTTCTTC
.	TRBJ1-2	TRBV19	TRBD1	CASSIAGQGASRGYTF	TGTGCCAGTAGTATAGCTGGGCAGGGGGCGTCGAGAGGCTACACCTTC
.	TRBJ1-1	TRBV6-6	.	CATTGLDTEAFF	TGTGCCACGACAGGCTTGGACACTGAAGCTTTCTTT
.	TRBJ2-2	TRBV5-1	.	CASSPLINTGELFF	TGCGCCAGCAGCCCACTTATTAACACCGGGGAGCTGTTTTTT
.	TRBJ2-7	TRBV15	.	CATSRDRSYEQYF	TGTGCCACCAGCAGAGACAGGTCCTACGAGCAGTACTTC
.	TRBJ2-1	TRBV4-1	.	CASGIRGSEQFF	TGCGCCAGCGGAATTCGGGGAAGTGAGCAGTTCTTC
.	TRBJ2-7	TRBV4-3	TRBD2	CASSHVSGTHEQYF	TGCGCCAGCAGCCACGTTAGCGGGACGCACGAGCAGTACTTC
.	TRBJ2-2	TRBV6-1	TRBD1	CASSARRGQGRNTGELFF	TGTGCCAGCAGTGCCCGCCGGGGACAGGGGAGGAACACCGGGGAGCTGTTTTTT
.	TRBJ1-2	TRBV29-1	TRBD1	CSAWTGGGYGYTF	TGCAGCGCGTGGACAGGGGGTGGCTATGGCTACACCTTC
.	TRBJ1-2	TRBV6-5	TRBD1	CASSGQGHGYTF	TGTGCCAGCAGCGGACAGGGGCATGGCTACACCTTC
medium-sized	TRBJ1-5	TRBV2	.	CASRPGHNSNQPQHF	TGTGCCAGCAGGCCGGGACATAACAGCAATCAGCCCCAGCATTTT
.	TRBJ2-1	TRBV18	.	CASSPGHEMYNEQFF	TGTGCCAGCTCACCGGGACACGAGATGTACAATGAGCAGTTCTTC
.	TRBJ2-2	TRBV7-8	TRBD2	CASSPTGEGTGELFF	TGTGCCAGCAGCCCAACGGGGGAGGGGACCGGGGAGCTGTTTTTT
.	TRBJ1-5	TRBV5-4	TRBD1	CASSFTGTDIPNQPQHF	TGTGCCAGCAGCTTTACCGGGACAGACATCCCCAATCAGCCCCAGCATTTT
.	TRBJ2-1	TRBV5-4	.	CASSPGTYNEQFF	TGTGCCAGCAGCCCCGGGACTTACAATGAGCAGTTCTTC
.	TRBJ2-7	TRBV20-1	.	CSASQGHEQYF	TGCAGTGCGTCGCAGGGTCACGAGCAGTACTTC
.	TRBJ1-2	TRBV19	.	CASSVDSLYGYTF	TGTGCCAGTAGTGTCGACAGTCTCTATGGCTACACCTTC
.	TRBJ1-1	TRBV9	.	CASSTQVMNTEAFF	TGTGCCAGCAGCACTCAGGTAATGAACACTGAAGCTTTCTTT
.	TRBJ1-2	TRBV18	.	CASSPGAAYGYTF	TGTGCCAGCTCACCAGGGGCCGCCTATGGCTACACCTTC
.	TRBJ2-2	TRBV5-4	TRBD2	CASSEELAGGSAGELFF	TGTGCCAGCAGCGAGGAACTAGCGGGGGGGTCGGCCGGGGAGCTGTTTTTT
.	TRBJ1-2	TRBV4-2	.	CASSQAQLTGSDYGYTF	TGTGCCAGCAGCCAAGCCCAACTAACAGGGTCGGACTATGGCTACACCTTC
.	TRBJ2-7	TRBV4-1	TRBD2	CASSLGTSGSYEQYF	TGCGCCAGCAGCCTCGGGACTAGCGGTTCCTACGAGCAGTACTTC
.	TRBJ2-1	TRBV14	.	CASSQSTSVNEQFF	TGTGCCAGCAGCCAATCGACTAGTGTCAATGAGCAGTTCTTC
.	TRBJ2-7	TRBV18	TRBD1	CASSPYRGLTDEQYF	TGTGCCAGCTCACCATACAGGGGGCTGACGGACGAGCAGTACTTC
.	TRBJ2-3	TRBV6-1	.	CASSEGGVRDTQYF	TGTGCCAGCAGTGAAGGCGGGGTGCGGGATACGCAGTATTTT
.	TRBJ1-2	TRBV5-6	TRBD1	CASRLQGVIIGGDYGYTF	TGTGCCAGCCGATTACAGGGGGTTATAATTGGTGGAGACTATGGCTACACCTTC
.	TRBJ1-2	TRBV7-9	.	CASSFSGSSDYGYTF	TGTGCCAGCAGCTTCTCAGGAAGTTCCGACTATGGCTACACCTTC
.	TRBJ1-1	TRBV6-6	.	CASTSSTEAFF	TGTGCCAGCACCTCCTCCACTGAAGCTTTCTTT
.	TRBJ2-7	TRBV5-6	.	CASSFAYEQYF	TGTGCCAGCAGCTTCGCGTACGAGCAGTACTTC
.	TRBJ2-2	TRBV6-1	TRBD2	CASSAGLAGGTGELFF	TGTGCCAGCAGTGCGGGACTAGCGGGAGGAACCGGGGAGCTGTTTTTT
.	TRBJ1-1	TRBV5-1	.	CASSSGTPNTEAFF	TGCGCCAGCAGCTCCGGGACACCGAACACTGAAGCTTTCTTT